The present TCR beta chain was sequenced within a study of shared clonotypes between healthy human individuals. Notes on the study in general: It was observed that roughly 5% of naive CD4 clonotypes were shared across a few donors. Generally, naive subsets (rather than memory subsets) showed larger estimated richness.

Memory CD4+ cells were the fraction left after CD45RA+ naive selection. Genomic DNA of each subset was evenly split across several immunoSEQ plates. Some clones are missing from TCRdb's copy, which holds only in-frame ones; the method was immunoSEQ multiplex PCR. Here the sample spans 1.5 million to 1.9 million clones, 95% to 99% being singletons. Germline assignment: CDR1 LNHNV and CDR2 YYDKDF (reference sequence). There are 16 residues in the CDR3. The junction had 2 bases not matched to a gene; V was cut back by 0 bases and J by 0 bases. On this clone itself: No antigen is known for it.

The gene calls are TRBV15 and TRBJ1-5, with 7 bases fitting TRBD1. The TCR originated in a man aged 25 to 45 in good health. Sequencing input: naive CD4+ T cells sorted from blood. Subset here: CD45RA+ positively selected. The CDR3 loop reads CATSRDGTDSNQPQHF. The CDR3 nucleotides read TGTGCCACCAGCAGAGATGGGACAGATAGCAATCAGCCCCAGCATTTT. Full variable domain (remainder filled in from reference TRBV15 and TRBJ1-5): DAMVIQNPRYQVTQFGKPVTLSCSQTLNHNVMYWYQQKSSQAPKLLFHYYDKDFNNEADTPDNFQSRRPNTSFCFLDIRSPGLGDTAMYLCATSRDGTDSNQPQHFGDGTRLSIL.